Presented here are 8 T cell receptor beta chains from one specimen sequenced in a study of post-analysis software for immune sequencing data. General study points: Patients used a handful of TRBV segments, including TRBV5-6, TRBV5-1 and TRBV20-1, more often than controls.

Unique molecular identifiers were carried by the TCR beta cDNA libraries. TCRdb re-called the PCR reads with MiXCR, one entry per CDR3 protein. The sample carries approximately 440,000 distinct CDR3 sequences, under 55% recorded once. Their target antigens are unknown. The sample was blood. These receptor sequences come from a girl aged 10 to 17 with multiple sclerosis.

On this clonotype itself: The germline gene is not matched at one end of the junction; a read error may be the cause. The rearrangement links TRBV12-3 or TRBV12-4 to TRBJ1-4; 9 bases are a match to TRBD1. The CDR3 extends over 13 amino acids. The CDR3 loop is CASSFTGGEKRFF. The DNA of the CDR3 is TGTGCCAGCAGTTTCACAGGGGGCGAAAAACGGTTTTTT.

This clonotype was observed a few times. The chain joins TRBV11-2 to TRBJ2-3; D might be TRBD2 (5 bases). The CDR3 is 15 residues long. The V end was cut by 2 bases, the J end by 0 bases, with 9 bases between. CDR1 is SGHAT and CDR2 is FQNNGV in the germline V gene. The CDR3 region is CASSLPGISTDTQYF. In DNA, the CDR3 is TGTGCCAGCAGCTTACCCGGGATCAGCACAGATACGCAGTATTTT.

The chain combines TRBV7-2 with TRBJ2-7, with 7 bases fitting TRBD1. CDR1 is SGHTA, CDR2 FQGNSA, per germline. The ends lost 5 bases at V and 0 bases at J; junction bases unmatched: 4. The CDR3 totals 14 residues. The CDR3 sequence is CASSMGQSSYEQYF. In DNA, the CDR3 is TGTGCCAGCAGCATGGGACAGAGCTCCTACGAGCAGTACTTC.

This clonotype was counted between two and nine times. J is TRBJ2-3 and V is TRBV20-1; perhaps TRBD2 as D (5 bases). CDR1 and CDR2 from the germline V gene are DFQATT and SNEGSKA (reference sequence). The V and J ends lost 0 bases and 2 bases respectively, with 18 bases between them. This CDR3 contains 17 residues. The CDR3 DNA follows: TGCAGTGCTAGAGACCGGACTTCCACAATACCCACAGATACGCAGTATTTT. Its translation: CSARDRTSTIPTDTQYF.

This clonotype was seen only a few times. The chain employs TRBV20-1 and TRBJ2-3, with D perhaps assigned TRBD1 or TRBD2 (5 bases each). This CDR3 has 13 amino acids. The germline gives CDR1 DFQATT, CDR2 SNEGSKA (reference sequence). Here the CDR3 DNA reads TGCAGGCCCCCGGGACCAACCGGAGATACGCAGTATTTT. It specifies CRPPGPTGDTQYF.

This clonotype was seen more than once but under ten times. CDR3 nucleotide sequence: TGCAGTGGCGAGGTGGTAGCGACAGATACGCAGTATTTT. Protein: CSGEVVATDTQYF. J is TRBJ2-3 and V is TRBV20-1, with D possibly TRBD2 on 5 matching bases. Germline CDR1 reads DFQATT; CDR2 reads SNEGSKA (reference sequence). The V and J ends lost 7 bases and 3 bases respectively, with 14 bases between them. This CDR3 is 13 amino acids long.

This clonotype was detected only a few times. This chain connects TRBV10-3 to TRBJ2-4; D is possibly TRBD1 or TRBD2 (5 bases each). The J call may be faulty, since TRBJ2-7 better matches the DNA end. Germline V gene sequence: CDR1 ENHRY, CDR2 SYGVKD. The CDR3 has 14 residues. CDR3 region: CAISESMKGSEQYF. The CDR3 DNA reads TGTGCCATCAGTGAGTCGATGAAGGGGAGCGAGCAGTACTTC.

This clonotype was seen a single time. V and J are TRBV7-2 and TRBJ2-1; D possibly corresponds to TRBD2 (5 bases). The CDR3 runs 16 residues. The ends were cut back, 3 bases at V and 2 bases at J, with 14 bases in the middle. Germline V gene lookup returns CDR1 SGHTA and CDR2 FQGNSA. CDR3 sequence: CASSFDISATYNEQFF. Here the CDR3 DNA reads TGTGCCAGCAGCTTCGATATTAGCGCAACCTACAATGAGCAGTTCTTC.